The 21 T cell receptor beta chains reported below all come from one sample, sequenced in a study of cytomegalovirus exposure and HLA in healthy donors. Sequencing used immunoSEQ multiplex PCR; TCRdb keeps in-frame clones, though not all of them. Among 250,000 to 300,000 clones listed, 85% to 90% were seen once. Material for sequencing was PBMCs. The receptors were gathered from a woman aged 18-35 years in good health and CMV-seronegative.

The CDR3 here is CASSEDAGSWYYEQYV. Here the CDR3 DNA reads TGCGCCAGCAGTGAGGACGCAGGGTCCTGGTACTACGAGCAGTACGTC. The V call is TRBV10-2, the J call TRBJ2-7; D perhaps matches TRBD1 (5 bases). The CDR3 runs to 16 residues. CDR1 WSHSY and CDR2 SAAADI come from the germline V gene. Deletions cut 2 bases from V and 3 bases from J, with 17 bases between.

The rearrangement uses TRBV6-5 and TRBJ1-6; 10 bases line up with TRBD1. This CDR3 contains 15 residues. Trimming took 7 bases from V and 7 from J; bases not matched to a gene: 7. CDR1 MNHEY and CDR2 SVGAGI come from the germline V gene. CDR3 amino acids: CASNPGTGENSPLHF. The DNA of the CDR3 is TGTGCCAGCAATCCCGGGACAGGGGAGAATTCACCCCTCCACTTT.

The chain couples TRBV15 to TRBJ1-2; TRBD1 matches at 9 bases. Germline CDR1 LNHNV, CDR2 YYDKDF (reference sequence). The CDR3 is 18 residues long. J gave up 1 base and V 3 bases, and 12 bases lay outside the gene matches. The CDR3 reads CATSSDRDRDPFNYGYTF. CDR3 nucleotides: TGTGCCACCAGCAGCGACCGGGACAGGGACCCCTTTAACTATGGCTACACCTTC.

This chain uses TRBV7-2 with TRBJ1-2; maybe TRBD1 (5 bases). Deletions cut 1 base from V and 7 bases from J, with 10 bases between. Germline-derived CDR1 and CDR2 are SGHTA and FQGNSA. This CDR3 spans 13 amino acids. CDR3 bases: TGTGCCAGCAGCTTAGTATCAGGGCTTGGCTACACCTTC. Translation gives CASSLVSGLGYTF.

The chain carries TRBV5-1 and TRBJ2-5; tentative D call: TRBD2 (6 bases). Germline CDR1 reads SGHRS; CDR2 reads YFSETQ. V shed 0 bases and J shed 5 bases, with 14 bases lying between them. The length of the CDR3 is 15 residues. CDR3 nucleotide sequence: TGCGCCAGCAGCTTGGATACGTCAGGAGGGGAGACCCAGTACTTC. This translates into CASSLDTSGGETQYF.

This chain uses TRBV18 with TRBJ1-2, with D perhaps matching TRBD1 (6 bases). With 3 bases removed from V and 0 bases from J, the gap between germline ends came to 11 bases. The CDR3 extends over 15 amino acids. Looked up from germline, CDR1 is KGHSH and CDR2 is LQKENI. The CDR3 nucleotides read TGTGCCAGCTCACCTAGGACAGATTCTAACTATGGCTACACCTTC. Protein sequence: CASSPRTDSNYGYTF.

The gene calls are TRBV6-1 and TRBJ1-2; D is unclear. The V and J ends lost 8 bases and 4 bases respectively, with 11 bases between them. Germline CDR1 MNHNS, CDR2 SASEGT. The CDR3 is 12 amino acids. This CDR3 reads CASRIEGYGYTF. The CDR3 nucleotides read TGTGCCAGCCGAATCGAGGGCTATGGCTACACCTTC.

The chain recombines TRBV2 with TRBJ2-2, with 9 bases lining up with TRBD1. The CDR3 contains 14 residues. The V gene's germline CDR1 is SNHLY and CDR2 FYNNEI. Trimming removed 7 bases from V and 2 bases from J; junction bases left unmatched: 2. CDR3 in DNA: TGTGCCAGCAAGGGACAGGGAAACACCGGGGAGCTGTTTTTT. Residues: CASKGQGNTGELFF.

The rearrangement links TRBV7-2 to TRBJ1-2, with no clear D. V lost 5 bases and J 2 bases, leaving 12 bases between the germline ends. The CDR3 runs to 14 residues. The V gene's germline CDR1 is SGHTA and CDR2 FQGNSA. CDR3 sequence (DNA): TGTGCCAGCAGCCCGGGTTTAGTGAACTATGGCTACACCTTC. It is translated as CASSPGLVNYGYTF.

CDR3 in amino acids: CARANGERDSYTGELFF. In DNA form, the CDR3 reads TGTGCCAGGGCAAATGGAGAACGGGACAGTTACACCGGGGAGCTGTTTTTT. J is TRBJ2-2 and V is TRBV2; 7 bases align to TRBD1. Per the germline V gene, CDR1 is SNHLY and CDR2 is FYNNEI. CDR3 size: 17 residues. The V gene end was trimmed by 9 bases and the J gene end by 3 bases; junction bases not matched to a gene: 16. Full variable domain (remainder filled in from reference TRBV2 and TRBJ2-2): EPEVTQTPSHQVTQMGQEVILRCVPISNHLYFYWYRQILGQKVEFLVSFYNNEISEKSEIFDDQFSVERPDGSNFTLKIRSTKLEDSAMYFCARANGERDSYTGELFFGEGSRLTVL.

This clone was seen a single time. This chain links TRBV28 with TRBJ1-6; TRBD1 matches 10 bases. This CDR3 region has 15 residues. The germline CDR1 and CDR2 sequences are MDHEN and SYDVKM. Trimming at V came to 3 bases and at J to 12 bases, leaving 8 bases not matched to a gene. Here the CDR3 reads CASSFFGQGGLPLHF. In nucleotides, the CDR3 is TGTGCCAGCAGTTTTTTCGGACAGGGGGGTTTACCCCTCCACTTT.

This chain's CDR3 is CASSPETDNQPQHF. The CDR3 coding sequence is TGTGCCAGCTCACCCGAGACAGACAATCAGCCCCAGCATTTT. V usage is TRBV18 and J usage is TRBJ1-5, with D perhaps TRBD1 (5 bases). The CDR3 totals 14 residues. CDR1 KGHSH and CDR2 LQKENI come from the germline V gene. V was shortened by 3 bases and J by 3 bases, with 9 bases between the two germline ends.

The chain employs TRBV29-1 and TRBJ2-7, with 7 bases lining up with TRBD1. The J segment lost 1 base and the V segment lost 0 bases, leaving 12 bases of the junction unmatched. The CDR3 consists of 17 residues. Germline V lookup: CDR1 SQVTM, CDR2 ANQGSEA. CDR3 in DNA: TGCAGCGTTGAAGATACCAAACAGGGGTTCAATTCCTACGAGCAGTACTTC. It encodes CSVEDTKQGFNSYEQYF.

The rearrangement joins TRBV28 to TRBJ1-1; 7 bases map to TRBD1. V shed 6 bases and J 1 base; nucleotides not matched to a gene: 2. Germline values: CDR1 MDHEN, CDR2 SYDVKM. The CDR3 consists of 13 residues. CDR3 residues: CASRGTENTEAFF. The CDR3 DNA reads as TGTGCCAGCAGGGGGACAGAGAACACTGAAGCTTTCTTT.

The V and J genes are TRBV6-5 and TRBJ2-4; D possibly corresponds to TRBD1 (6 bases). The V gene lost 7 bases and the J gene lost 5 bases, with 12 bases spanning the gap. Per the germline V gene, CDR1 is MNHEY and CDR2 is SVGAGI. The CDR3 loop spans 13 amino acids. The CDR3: CASISTGQNIQYF. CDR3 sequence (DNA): TGTGCCAGCATTTCGACAGGTCAAAACATTCAGTACTTC.

DNA of the CDR3: TGCGCCAGCAGTCAACAGACAGATAGCAATCAGCCCCAGCATTTT. Its protein product is CASSQQTDSNQPQHF. The chain employs TRBV10-1 and TRBJ1-5, with D possibly TRBD1 on 5 matching bases. The V gene's germline CDR1 is WNHNN and CDR2 SYGVQD (reference sequence). The CDR3 extends over 15 amino acids. Trimming shortened V by 5 bases and J by 0 bases, and 11 bases separated the two germline ends.

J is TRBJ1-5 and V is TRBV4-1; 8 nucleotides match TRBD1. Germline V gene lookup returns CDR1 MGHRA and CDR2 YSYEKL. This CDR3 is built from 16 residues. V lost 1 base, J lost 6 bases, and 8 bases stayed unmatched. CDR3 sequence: CASSQVLARGPQPQHF. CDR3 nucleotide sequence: TGCGCCAGCAGCCAAGTTTTGGCCAGGGGGCCTCAGCCCCAGCATTTT.

In DNA form, the CDR3 reads TGCGCCAGCAGCCAGGGACATACAACCTACCAGCCCCAGCATTTT. Its protein is CASSQGHTTYQPQHF. The V gene is TRBV4-1, the J gene TRBJ1-5; D is perhaps TRBD1 (6 bases). The germline gives CDR1 MGHRA, CDR2 YSYEKL. Trimming left V 3 bases short and J 7 bases short, with 16 bases between. The CDR3 has 15 amino acids.

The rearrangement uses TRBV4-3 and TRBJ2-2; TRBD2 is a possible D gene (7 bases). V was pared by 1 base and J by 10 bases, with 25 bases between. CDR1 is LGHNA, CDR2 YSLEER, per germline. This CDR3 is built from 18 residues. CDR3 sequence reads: CASSQAGGLNRDSVELFF. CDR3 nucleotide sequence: TGCGCCAGCAGCCAAGCGGGGGGCCTAAACAGGGATAGCGTGGAGCTGTTTTTT.

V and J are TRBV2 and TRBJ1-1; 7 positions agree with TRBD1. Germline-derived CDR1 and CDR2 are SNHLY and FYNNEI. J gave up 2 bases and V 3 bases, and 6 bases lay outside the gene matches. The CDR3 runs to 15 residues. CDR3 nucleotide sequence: TGTGCCAGCAGTGATCCTGGGGACAGAAACACTGAAGCTTTCTTT. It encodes CASSDPGDRNTEAFF.

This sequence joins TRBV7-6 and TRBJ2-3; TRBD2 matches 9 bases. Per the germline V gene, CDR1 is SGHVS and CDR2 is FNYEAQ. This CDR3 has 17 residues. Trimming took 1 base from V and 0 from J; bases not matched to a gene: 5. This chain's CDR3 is CASSLVLAGISTDTQYF. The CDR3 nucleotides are TGTGCCAGCAGCTTAGTTCTAGCGGGGATTAGCACAGATACGCAGTATTTT.